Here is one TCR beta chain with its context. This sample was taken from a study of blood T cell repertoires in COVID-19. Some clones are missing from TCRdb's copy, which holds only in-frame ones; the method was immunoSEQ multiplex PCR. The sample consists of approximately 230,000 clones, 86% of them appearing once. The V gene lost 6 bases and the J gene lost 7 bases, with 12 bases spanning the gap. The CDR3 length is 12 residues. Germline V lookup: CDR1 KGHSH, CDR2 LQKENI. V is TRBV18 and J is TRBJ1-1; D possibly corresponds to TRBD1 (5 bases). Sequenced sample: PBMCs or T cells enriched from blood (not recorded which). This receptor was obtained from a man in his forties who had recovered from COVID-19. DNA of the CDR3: TGTGCCAGCTCCCCAGGGCTGAATGAAGCTTTCTTT. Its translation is CASSPGLNEAFF.